This T cell receptor (beta chain) was identified in a study of beta chain features in type 1 diabetes. The entirety of the isolated RNA underwent reverse transcription, so expressed TCRB transcripts were sequenced. TCRdb keeps only in-frame clones here, not all; method: immunoSEQ multiplex PCR. Here the sample spans hundreds of thousands of clones, 30% being singletons. Trimming pared 6 bases from V and 7 bases from J, leaving 21 bases between. Germline V gene lookup returns CDR1 GTSNPN and CDR2 SVGIG (reference sequence). This CDR3 is built from 14 residues. Sequenced material: naive CD4+ T cells from blood. The rearrangement links TRBV30 to TRBJ1-2; possible D gene TRBD1, 5 bases. The receptor was derived from a man between 18 and 35 years old in good health. The CDR3 coding sequence is TGTGCCTGCCCTTTGGGACGTGGGGCCTTTGGCTACACCTTC. Translating it yields CACPLGRGAFGYTF. The full variable domain, its missing parts supplied by reference TRBV30 and TRBJ1-2, is SQTIHQWPATLVQPVGSPLSLECTVEGTSNPNLYWYRQAAGRGLQLLFYSVGIGQISSEVPQNLSASRPQDRQFILSSKKLLLSDSGFYLCACPLGRGAFGYTFGSGTRLTVV.